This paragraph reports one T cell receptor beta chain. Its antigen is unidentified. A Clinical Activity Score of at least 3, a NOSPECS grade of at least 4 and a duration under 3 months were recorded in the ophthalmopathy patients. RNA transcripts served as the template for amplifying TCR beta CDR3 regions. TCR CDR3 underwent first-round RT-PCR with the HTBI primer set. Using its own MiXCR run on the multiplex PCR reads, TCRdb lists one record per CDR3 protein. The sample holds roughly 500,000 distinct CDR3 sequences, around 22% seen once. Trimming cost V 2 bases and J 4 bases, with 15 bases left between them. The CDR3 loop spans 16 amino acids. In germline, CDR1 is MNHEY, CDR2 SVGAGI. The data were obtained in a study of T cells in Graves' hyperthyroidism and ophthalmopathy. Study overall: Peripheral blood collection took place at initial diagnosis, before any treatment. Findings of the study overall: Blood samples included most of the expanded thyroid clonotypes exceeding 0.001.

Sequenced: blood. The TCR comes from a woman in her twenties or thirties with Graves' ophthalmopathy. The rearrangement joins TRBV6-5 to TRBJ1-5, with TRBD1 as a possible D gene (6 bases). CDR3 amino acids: CASSYVRQVYNQPQHF. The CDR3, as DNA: TGTGCCAGCAGTTACGTTCGACAGGTTTATAATCAGCCCCAGCATTTT.